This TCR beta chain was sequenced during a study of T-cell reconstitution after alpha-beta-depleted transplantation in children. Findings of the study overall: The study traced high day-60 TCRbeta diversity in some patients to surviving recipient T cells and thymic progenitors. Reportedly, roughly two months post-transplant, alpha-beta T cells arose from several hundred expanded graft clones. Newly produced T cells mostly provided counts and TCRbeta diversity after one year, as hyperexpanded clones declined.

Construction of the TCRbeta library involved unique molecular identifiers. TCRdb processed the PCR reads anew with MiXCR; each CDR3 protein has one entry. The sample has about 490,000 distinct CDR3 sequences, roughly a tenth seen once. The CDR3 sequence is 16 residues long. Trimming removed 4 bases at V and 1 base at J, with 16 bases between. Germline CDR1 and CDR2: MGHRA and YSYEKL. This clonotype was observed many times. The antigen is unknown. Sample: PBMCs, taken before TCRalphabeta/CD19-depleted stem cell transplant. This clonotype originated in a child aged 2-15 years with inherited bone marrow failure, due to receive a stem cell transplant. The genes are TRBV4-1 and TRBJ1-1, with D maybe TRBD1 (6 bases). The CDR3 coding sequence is TGCGCCAGCAGCCTAAGTACAGGGACGTGGAACACTGAAGCTTTCTTT. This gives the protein CASSLSTGTWNTEAFF.